This passage covers 25 T cell receptor beta chains from one sample sequenced in a study of blood T cell repertoires in COVID-19. This table comes from immunoSEQ multiplex PCR, and its TCRdb copy is limited to in-frame clones, with some not included. The sample records some 530,000 clones, approximately 85% being singletons. Input material: peripheral blood. The source of these receptors is a human donor in a cohort sampled during active COVID-19.

The chain recombines TRBV30 with TRBJ2-7; D remains ambiguous. V dropped 0 bases and J dropped 0 bases, with 12 bases sitting between them. Germline V lookup: CDR1 GTSNPN, CDR2 SVGIG (reference sequence). The CDR3 has 15 amino acids. The CDR3 sequence is CAWSVPLEHSYEQYF. In nucleotides, the CDR3 is TGTGCCTGGAGTGTACCTCTGGAGCACTCCTACGAGCAGTACTTC.

The rearrangement uses TRBV6-2 or TRBV6-3 and TRBJ1-2; 8 positions agree with TRBD1. The V and J ends lost 2 bases and 8 bases, in that order; junction bases with no gene match: 7. CDR1 and CDR2 from the germline V gene are MNHEY and SVGEGT. This CDR3 comprises 14 residues. CDR3 protein: CASSYGDRGWGYTF. As DNA, the CDR3 is TGTGCCAGCAGTTACGGAGACAGGGGCTGGGGCTACACCTTC.

The CDR3 coding sequence is TGCGCCAGCAGCCAACCCTTAGCTGCTAGCACAGATACGCAGTATTTT. Encoded protein: CASSQPLAASTDTQYF. The chain recombines TRBV4-1 with TRBJ2-3; D is unresolved. This CDR3 contains 16 residues. Trimming shortened V by 2 bases and J by 0 bases, and 12 bases separated the two germline ends. The germline V gene encodes CDR1 MGHRA and CDR2 YSYEKL.

The chain joins TRBV2 to TRBJ2-5; no clear D gene. The V gene lost 0 bases and the J gene lost 7 bases, with 15 bases spanning the gap. The length of the CDR3 is 15 residues. Germline values: CDR1 SNHLY, CDR2 FYNNEI. CDR3 residues: CASSEAPRLMATQYF. CDR3 in DNA: TGTGCCAGCAGTGAAGCCCCCCGATTGATGGCGACCCAGTACTTC.

The rearrangement uses TRBV5-6 and TRBJ2-5; 8 nucleotides align to TRBD1. CDR1 and CDR2 (germline): SGHDT, YYEEEE. The CDR3 sequence is 15 residues long. The V gene end was trimmed by 4 bases and the J gene end by 2 bases; junction bases not matched to a gene: 7. CDR3 sequence: CASSLLQGGQETQYF. The CDR3 bases are TGTGCCAGCAGCCTCTTACAGGGGGGACAAGAGACCCAGTACTTC.

Worth noting for this clone: This sample includes further DNA sequences coding for the same CDR3. This sequence joins TRBV28 and TRBJ2-1; 8 nucleotides line up with TRBD2. The CDR3 is made up of 15 amino acids. The ends lost 6 bases at V and 0 bases at J; junction bases unmatched: 4. CDR1 and CDR2 (germline): MDHEN, SYDVKM. The CDR3 DNA is TGTGCCAGCAGCTGGAGCGGGAGCTCCTACAATGAGCAGTTCTTC. This sequence encodes CASSWSGSSYNEQFF.

The chain employs TRBV28 and TRBJ2-3; 8 bases line up with TRBD1. The germline V gene has CDR1 MDHEN and CDR2 SYDVKM. This CDR3 spans 15 amino acids. The V segment lost 5 bases and the J segment 1 base; nucleotides outside the gene matches: 5. The CDR3 is CASSPGQGRTDTQYF. The CDR3 bases are TGTGCCAGCAGTCCAGGACAGGGACGCACAGATACGCAGTATTTT.

In DNA form, the CDR3 reads TGTGCCAGCAGCCCGGTACAACAGGGTAGCACTGAAGCTTTCTTT. It yields the protein CASSPVQQGSTEAFF. This sequence joins TRBV4-2 and TRBJ1-1; possibly TRBD1 for D (6 bases). CDR3 size: 15 residues. Germline V lookup: CDR1 LGHNA, CDR2 YNFKEQ. V was shortened by 4 bases and J by 4 bases, with 16 bases between the two germline ends.

The chain links TRBV7-9 to TRBJ1-1; maybe TRBD1 (6 bases). The CDR3 length is 11 residues. Germline V CDR1 and CDR2: SEHNR, FQNEAQ (reference sequence). Trimming cost V 4 bases and J 8 bases, with 8 bases left between them. The CDR3 here is CASSSDREAFF. The CDR3 nucleotides are TGTGCCAGCAGCTCCGACAGGGAAGCTTTCTTT.

The rearrangement links TRBV6-2 or TRBV6-3 to TRBJ2-1; tentatively, D is TRBD2 (5 bases). The CDR3 length is 13 residues. Germline V CDR1 and CDR2: MNHEY, SVGEGT. With 2 bases removed from V and 9 bases from J, the gap between germline ends came to 11 bases. CDR3 sequence: CASSYRPSSEQFF. CDR3 sequence (DNA): TGTGCCAGCAGTTACCGGCCTAGCAGTGAGCAGTTCTTC.

V gene TRBV30 combines with J gene TRBJ1-3; no reliable D call. The CDR3 totals 12 residues. Germline V gene lookup returns CDR1 GTSNPN and CDR2 SVGIG (reference sequence). CDR3 bases: TGTGCTGAAGAAGCCGCTGGAAACACCATATATTTT. Its protein product is CAEEAAGNTIYF.

The chain links TRBV5-4 to TRBJ2-1; TRBD2 is a possible D gene (6 bases). The germline gives CDR1 SGHNT, CDR2 YYREEE (reference sequence). With 4 bases removed from V and 2 bases from J, the gap between germline ends came to 16 bases. This CDR3 contains 16 residues. The CDR3 protein is CASSSWGVSAYNEQFF. In nucleotides, the CDR3 is TGTGCCAGCAGCAGCTGGGGGGTAAGCGCCTACAATGAGCAGTTCTTC.

The V gene is TRBV3-1 (or the pseudogene TRBV3-2), the J gene TRBJ2-2; 12 bases line up with TRBD2. The CDR3 loop spans 18 amino acids. Germline V gene data show CDR1 as LGHDT and CDR2 as YNNKEL (reference sequence). With V trimmed by 4 bases and J by 6 bases, 12 bases remained unmatched. The CDR3 DNA sequence: TGTGCCAGCAGCCGTTACCTAGCGGGAGGGCCTGGGGCCGGGGAGCTGTTTTTT. As protein: CASSRYLAGGPGAGELFF.

The chain recombines TRBV18 with TRBJ2-1, with 7 bases that match TRBD1. J lost 5 bases, V lost 0 bases, and 4 bases had no gene match. The CDR3 is 15 residues long. CDR1 KGHSH and CDR2 LQKENI come from the germline V gene. In nucleotides, the CDR3 is TGTGCCAGCTCACCACCGAACGGACAGGACAATGAGCAGTTCTTC. Translating gives CASSPPNGQDNEQFF.

J is TRBJ1-5 and V is TRBV6-5; D remains ambiguous. Looked up from germline, CDR1 is MNHEY and CDR2 is SVGAGI. This CDR3 comprises 15 residues. V was clipped by 6 bases and J by 2 bases, with 14 bases between them. CDR3 sequence: CASSRFLAGNQPQHF. The CDR3 DNA is TGTGCCAGCAGCCGGTTTCTGGCGGGCAATCAGCCCCAGCATTTT.

The gene calls are TRBV18 and TRBJ2-1, with 7 nucleotides matching TRBD1. V was pared by 4 bases and J by 0 bases, with 9 bases of the junction left unmatched. Germline CDR1 reads KGHSH; CDR2 reads LQKENI. This CDR3 is built from 17 residues. The CDR3 sequence: CASSQTWTGVSYNEQFF. The CDR3 DNA follows: TGTGCCAGCTCACAAACTTGGACAGGAGTCTCCTACAATGAGCAGTTCTTC.

CDR3 loop: CASSFLGLAVKDTQYF. The CDR3 nucleotides are TGTGCCAGCAGCTTCTTGGGACTAGCGGTAAAAGATACGCAGTATTTT. The chain uses TRBV3-1 (or the pseudogene TRBV3-2) and TRBJ2-3, with TRBD2 identical over 11 bases. CDR3 length: 16 residues. J gave up 5 bases and V 5 bases, and 9 bases lay outside the gene matches. Per the germline V gene, CDR1 is LGHDT and CDR2 is YNNKEL (reference sequence).

The gene calls are TRBV19 and TRBJ2-5, with 10 bases matching TRBD1. CDR1 is LNHDA and CDR2 is SQIVND in the germline V gene (reference sequence). The CDR3 extends over 15 amino acids. The trim removed 4 bases at V and 1 base at J, leaving 3 bases unmatched. The CDR3 sequence: CASSTRDRGQETQYF. The CDR3, as DNA: TGTGCCAGTAGTACCCGGGACAGGGGCCAAGAGACCCAGTACTTC.

The genes are TRBV19 and TRBJ1-1, with a possible D match to TRBD1 (6 bases). Germline V gene data show CDR1 as LNHDA and CDR2 as SQIVND (reference sequence). This CDR3 spans 17 amino acids. V lost 2 bases and J lost 1, with 17 bases in between. As DNA, the CDR3 is TGTGCCAGTAGTATAACCTTTTCCGGACAGTCGAACACTGAAGCTTTCTTT. Protein product: CASSITFSGQSNTEAFF.

The genes are TRBV13 and TRBJ1-3, with D tentatively TRBD1 (6 bases). This CDR3 comprises 16 residues. The V gene lost 6 bases and the J gene lost 5 bases, with 20 bases spanning the gap. In germline, CDR1 is PRHDT, CDR2 FYEKMQ (reference sequence). The CDR3 region is CASRPNLGAGRNTIYF. The DNA of the CDR3 is TGTGCCAGCAGACCGAACTTGGGGGCCGGAAGAAACACCATATATTTT.

This rearrangement joins TRBV15 to TRBJ2-1; possible D gene TRBD2, 5 bases. This CDR3 is built from 15 residues. V was pared by 11 bases and J by 0 bases, with 17 bases between. Per the germline V gene, CDR1 is LNHNV and CDR2 is YYDKDF (reference sequence). CDR3 in DNA: TGTGCCGCGTCGCCACGGCTAGCCTCCTACAATGAGCAGTTCTTC. Its translation is CAASPRLASYNEQFF.

This sequence joins TRBV20-1 and TRBJ1-2; no clear D gene. Trimming stripped 8 bases from V and 1 base from J, with 8 bases between. The CDR3 spans 11 residues. CDR1 is DFQATT, CDR2 SNEGSKA, per germline (reference sequence). The CDR3 is CSSEVNYGYTF. DNA for the CDR3: TGCAGTTCCGAGGTTAACTATGGCTACACCTTC.

Here the CDR3 DNA reads TGTGCCGGGGCCGTGGCCTCCTACGAGCAGTACTTC. Its protein is CAGAVASYEQYF. V is TRBV30 and J is TRBJ2-7; a possible D gene is TRBD1 (5 bases). V was shortened by 8 bases and J by 0 bases, with 11 bases between the two germline ends. Germline loops: CDR1 GTSNPN, CDR2 SVGIG (reference sequence). The length of the CDR3 is 12 residues. Based on the CDR3 plus reference TRBV30 and TRBJ2-7, the full variable domain is SQTIHQWPATLVQPVGSPLSLECTVEGTSNPNLYWYRQAAGRGLQLLFYSVGIGQISSEVPQNLSASRPQDRQFILSSKKLLLSDSGFYLCAGAVASYEQYFGPGTRLTVT.

The gene calls are TRBV18 and TRBJ2-5; 15 bases are shared with TRBD2. Trimming at V came to 3 bases and at J to 4 bases, leaving 3 bases not matched to a gene. The germline gives CDR1 KGHSH, CDR2 LQKENI. The CDR3 is 16 amino acids. CDR3 protein: CASSPGLAGGSETQYF. In DNA form, the CDR3 reads TGTGCCAGCTCACCGGGACTAGCGGGAGGATCAGAGACCCAGTACTTC.

The chain employs TRBV27 and TRBJ1-4; 8 bases agree with TRBD1. The CDR3 consists of 14 residues. Germline CDR1 and CDR2: MNHEY and SMNVEV (reference sequence). V trimming: 6 bases; J trimming: 8 bases; junction bases outside the gene matches: 8. The CDR3 region is CASRGDRPREKLFF. The CDR3 nucleotides are TGTGCCAGCAGGGGGGACAGGCCGAGGGAAAAACTGTTTTTT.